A selection of T cell receptor beta chains follows, all from one sample in a study of blood T cell repertoires in COVID-19. Generated by immunoSEQ multiplex PCR, the TCRdb table keeps only in-frame clones and is missing some. The sample shows about 330,000 clones, over 70% of them seen only once. Sequences were obtained from PBMCs or T cells enriched from blood (not recorded which). These receptors originate from a man aged 25 to 40 who had recovered from COVID-19. The CDR3 runs from the conserved cysteine through the conserved F or W. D genes are given only for firm matches. Where a row states a size, it is once, few, many or the class of an expanded clone; other rows omit it.

j_gene,v_gene,d_gene,abundance,CDR3nt,CDR3aa
TRBJ1-5,TRBV5-5,NA,NA,TGTGCCAGCAGCTTGGCTCCAGGGGCTAGACGCGTAGGTCAGCCCCAGCATTTT,CASSLAPGARRVGQPQHF
TRBJ2-5,TRBV5-1,NA,few,TGCGCCAGCAGTCTCAGGCCCCAAGAGACCCAGTACTTC,CASSLRPQETQYF
TRBJ2-7,TRBV11-3,TRBD1,NA,TGTGCCACCTCGAAAGCCCTACTTTGGACAGGGCCCCACGAGCAGTACTTC,CATSKALLWTGPHEQYF
TRBJ1-3,TRBV2,TRBD1,NA,TGTGCCAGCAGTACCCGAGGGACAGGTGGAGGAAACACCATATATTTT,CASSTRGTGGGNTIYF
TRBJ2-5,TRBV19,TRBD2,NA,TGTGCCAGTAGTCCCTACAGCGGGGAAGAGACCCAGTACTTC,CASSPYSGEETQYF
TRBJ1-6,TRBV18,NA,NA,TGTGCCAGCTCACGAGACAGCTATAATTCACCCCTCCACTTT,CASSRDSYNSPLHF
TRBJ2-2,TRBV2,NA,NA,TGTGCCAGTTTATTCAGAACGAACACCGGGGAGCTGTTTTTT,CASLFRTNTGELFF
TRBJ2-3,TRBV7-2,TRBD1,NA,TGTGCCAGCAGCTCCCGGGACAGGGGCACAGATACGCAGTATTTT,CASSSRDRGTDTQYF
TRBJ2-3,TRBV19,TRBD1,NA,TGTGCCAGTACCAACAGGGGTGTGAGCACAGATACGCAGTATTTT,CASTNRGVSTDTQYF
TRBJ1-2,TRBV7-2,NA,few,TGTGCCAGCACCGGGGGTACAGGCCGGGGCTACACCTTC,CASTGGTGRGYTF
TRBJ1-4,TRBV13,TRBD1,NA,TGTGCCAGCAGCTCACTCGGACAGGGGAAGGGTGAAAAACTGTTTTTT,CASSSLGQGKGEKLFF
TRBJ1-2,TRBV27,NA,NA,TGTGCCAGCAGTTTTGGGGGGGCCAACTATGGCTACACCTTC,CASSFGGANYGYTF
TRBJ2-1,TRBV19,TRBD1,few,TGTGCCAGTAGTATAGATCTCGGCAGGGGGCCGGTCTTC,CASSIDLGRGPVF
TRBJ2-3,TRBV7-8,NA,NA,TGTGCCAGCAGCCCCCGTGCGGTGAACACAGATACGCAGTATTTT,CASSPRAVNTDTQYF
TRBJ2-2,TRBV5-1,TRBD1,NA,TGCGCCAGCAGCTCCTCCGGGACAGCAATGTCCGGGGAGCTGTTTTTT,CASSSSGTAMSGELFF
TRBJ1-1,TRBV28,TRBD1,NA,TGTGCCAGCAGTTCCCTAATGGGACAGGGATTGAACACTGAAGCTTTCTTT,CASSSLMGQGLNTEAFF
TRBJ1-2,TRBV27,NA,NA,TGTGCCAGCAGTTTTTCCGTTGGGGGCCGAAACTATGGCTACACCTTC,CASSFSVGGRNYGYTF
TRBJ2-2,TRBV4-2,NA,NA,TGTGCCAGCAGCCAAGGCGTTGGAGCGCTCGGCACCGGGGAGCTGTTTTTT,CASSQGVGALGTGELFF
TRBJ1-5,TRBV25-1,NA,NA,TGTGCCAGCAGTGATCTCGACAGAATTAATCAGCCCCAGCATTTT,CASSDLDRINQPQHF
TRBJ1-6,TRBV5-4,NA,NA,TGTGCCAGCAGCTTGAGAGGGAACCAACATTCACCCCTCCACTTT,CASSLRGNQHSPLHF
TRBJ1-6,TRBV3-1/TRBV3-2,NA,NA,TGTGCCAGCAGCCCCCCGGCAGGGAATAATTCACCCCTCCACTTT,CASSPPAGNNSPLHF
TRBJ2-2,TRBV6-5,TRBD1,NA,TGTGCCAGCAAAGGACAGGGGGCGCCCGGGGAGCTGTTTTTT,CASKGQGAPGELFF
TRBJ2-3,TRBV5-5,TRBD2,NA,TGTGCCAGCAGCTTAGTTCAGCGGGGGGGCCCCGGCACAGATACGCAGTATTTT,CASSLVQRGGPGTDTQYF
TRBJ1-2,TRBV5-1,TRBD1,NA,TGCGCCAGCAGCTCTCGACAGGGAAGATATGGCTACACCTTC,CASSSRQGRYGYTF
TRBJ2-7,TRBV28,NA,NA,TGTGCCAGCACCAAGACAGGTCCTTCCTACGAGCAGTACTTC,CASTKTGPSYEQYF
TRBJ2-7,TRBV28,NA,NA,TGTGCCAGCAGATTACCGGGCTCCTACGAGCAGTACTTC,CASRLPGSYEQYF
TRBJ1-2,TRBV2,TRBD1,NA,TGTGCCAGCAGAGGGACAGGGGGCGCGTACTATGGCTACACCTTC,CASRGTGGAYYGYTF
TRBJ2-5,TRBV28,NA,NA,TGTGCCAGCAGTTCCCCCCGGGGGATACAAGAGACCCAGTACTTC,CASSSPRGIQETQYF
TRBJ2-4,TRBV27,TRBD1,NA,TGTGCCAGCAGTTTAACCCGGGACAGACAGTACTTC,CASSLTRDRQYF
TRBJ1-4,TRBV9,NA,NA,TGTGCCAGCAGCCTAGACGGAGGGGCTTCGGAAAAACTGTTTTTT,CASSLDGGASEKLFF
TRBJ2-2,TRBV5-4,TRBD2,NA,TGTGCCAGCAGCTCCGGAGCGGGGGTTATAAACACCGGGGAGCTGTTTTTT,CASSSGAGVINTGELFF
TRBJ1-3,TRBV6-4,TRBD1,NA,TGTGCCAGCTCCCCCCGGGACAGGTATGGAAACACCATATATTTT,CASSPRDRYGNTIYF
TRBJ2-7,TRBV4-1,TRBD2,once,TGCGCCAGCAGCCGGGGACTAGCAAGCTCCTACGAGCAGTACTTC,CASSRGLASSYEQYF
TRBJ1-1,TRBV3-1/TRBV3-2,NA,NA,TGTGCCAGCAGCCAAGAGGGGGGTTGGGCAGCCGGAGCTTTCTTT,CASSQEGGWAAGAFF
TRBJ1-5,TRBV10-3,TRBD1,NA,TGTGCCACAGGGGTGACAGGGTCGGGCAATCAGCCCCAGCATTTT,CATGVTGSGNQPQHF
TRBJ1-2,TRBV7-9,TRBD1,NA,TGTGCCAGCAGCCGGACAGGAAACGGTCCTTGGGCGTCTGCCACCTTC,CASSRTGNGPWASATF
TRBJ1-4,TRBV11-2,TRBD1,NA,TGTGCCAGCAGCATGCCGAGGGACAGGGGGATTGAAAAACTGTTTTTT,CASSMPRDRGIEKLFF
TRBJ2-7,TRBV7-9,NA,NA,TGTGCCAGCAGCGCAGACCTCGGGGGGCCTCCCGGGGAGCAGTACTTC,CASSADLGGPPGEQYF
TRBJ1-5,TRBV12-2,NA,few,TGTGCAAGTCGCTTCCGACAGGGGGACCAGCCCCAGCATTTT,CASRFRQGDQPQHF
TRBJ2-1,TRBV3-1/TRBV3-2,TRBD2,NA,TGTGCCAGCAGCCAAGATCTAGCGGGGGGATCCTACAATGAGCAGTTCTTC,CASSQDLAGGSYNEQFF
TRBJ2-3,TRBV5-1,NA,NA,TGCGCCAGCAGCCTGGGACAACCACTCACAGATACGCAGTATTTT,CASSLGQPLTDTQYF
TRBJ2-1,TRBV18,NA,NA,TGTGCCAGCTCACCTGGGGCCTCTGAGCAGTTCTTC,CASSPGASEQFF